This T cell receptor beta chain was sequenced in a study of T cells in Graves' hyperthyroidism and ophthalmopathy. The V and J ends lost 3 bases and 0 bases, in that order; junction bases with no gene match: 8. This CDR3 contains 15 residues. Germline V gene data show CDR1 as DFQATT and CDR2 as SNEGSKA (reference sequence). Study-level points and caveats: The model foresaw ophthalmopathy a median about 6.1 months prior to onset.

The table lists this clonotype with many counts. Its antigen is undetermined. PBMCs were obtained from approximately 10 ml fresh peripheral blood. Amplification targeted TCR beta CDR3 regions from RNA transcripts. A set of HTBI primers served as the primers for a first-round RT-PCR of the TCR CDR3. MiXCR, applied by TCRdb to the multiplex PCR reads, yields one record per CDR3 protein. The sample yields about 59,000 distinct CDR3 sequences, roughly 58% seen once. Sequencing was performed on blood. The TCR comes from a woman aged 60 to 75 with Graves' ophthalmopathy. The V gene is TRBV20-1, the J gene TRBJ2-7; 7 nucleotides line up with TRBD1. This CDR3 reads CSARDSTGISYEQYF. The CDR3 DNA sequence: TGCAGTGCTAGGGACTCGACAGGGATCTCCTACGAGCAGTACTTC.